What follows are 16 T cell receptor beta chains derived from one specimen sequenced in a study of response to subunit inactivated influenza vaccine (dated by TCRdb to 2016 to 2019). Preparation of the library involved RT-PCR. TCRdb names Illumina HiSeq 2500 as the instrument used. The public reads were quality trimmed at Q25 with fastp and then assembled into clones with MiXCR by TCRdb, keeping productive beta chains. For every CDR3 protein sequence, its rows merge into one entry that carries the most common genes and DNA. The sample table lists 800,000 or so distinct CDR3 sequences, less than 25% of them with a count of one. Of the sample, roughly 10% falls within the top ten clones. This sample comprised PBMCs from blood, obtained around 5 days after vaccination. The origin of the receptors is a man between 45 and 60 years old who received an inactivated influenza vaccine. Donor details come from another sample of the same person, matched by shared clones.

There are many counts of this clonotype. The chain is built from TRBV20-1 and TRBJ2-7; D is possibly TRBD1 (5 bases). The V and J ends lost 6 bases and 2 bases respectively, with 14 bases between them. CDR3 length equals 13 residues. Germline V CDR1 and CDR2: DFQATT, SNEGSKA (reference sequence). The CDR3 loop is CSARRKGTYEQYF. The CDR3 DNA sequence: TGCAGTGCCAGAAGAAAGGGGACCTACGAGCAGTACTTC.

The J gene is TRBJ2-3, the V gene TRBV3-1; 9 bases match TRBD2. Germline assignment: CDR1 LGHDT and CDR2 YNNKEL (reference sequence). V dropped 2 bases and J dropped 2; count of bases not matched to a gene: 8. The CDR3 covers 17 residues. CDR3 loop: CASSQRLAERLTDTQYF. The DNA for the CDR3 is TGTGCCAGCAGCCAAAGACTAGCGGAGCGTCTCACAGATACGCAGTATTTT.

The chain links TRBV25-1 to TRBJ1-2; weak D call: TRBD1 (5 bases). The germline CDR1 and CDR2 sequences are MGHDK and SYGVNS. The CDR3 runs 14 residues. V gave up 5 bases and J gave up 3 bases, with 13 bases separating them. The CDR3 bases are TGTGCCAGCAGTAGGAGGGGACTAGACTATGGCTACACCTTC. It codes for CASSRRGLDYGYTF.

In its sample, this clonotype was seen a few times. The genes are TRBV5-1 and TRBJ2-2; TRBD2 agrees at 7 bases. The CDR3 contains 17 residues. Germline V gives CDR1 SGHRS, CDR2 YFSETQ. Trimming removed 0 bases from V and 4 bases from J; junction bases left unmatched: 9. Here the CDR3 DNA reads TGCGCCAGCAGCTTGGACCTGATCAGGGAGGGCACCGGGGAGCTGTTTTTT. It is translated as CASSLDLIREGTGELFF.

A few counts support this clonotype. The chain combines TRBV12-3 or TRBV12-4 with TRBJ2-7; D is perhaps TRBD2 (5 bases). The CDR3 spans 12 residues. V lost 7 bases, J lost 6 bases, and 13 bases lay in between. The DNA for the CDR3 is TGTGCCAGCACATCCCCTGGAGGCGAGCAGTACTTC. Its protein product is CASTSPGGEQYF.

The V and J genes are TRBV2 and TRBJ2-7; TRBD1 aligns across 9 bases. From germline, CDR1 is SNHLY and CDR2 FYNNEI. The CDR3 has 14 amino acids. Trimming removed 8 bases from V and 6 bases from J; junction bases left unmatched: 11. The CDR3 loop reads CASSTGTGFSEQYF. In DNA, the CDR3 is TGTGCCAGCTCCACCGGGACAGGGTTTAGCGAGCAGTACTTC.

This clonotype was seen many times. Here the CDR3 DNA reads TGTGCCACCAGCAGAGACCACTCTTCGGGGCGTCGAAACACCATATATTTT. Translating it yields CATSRDHSSGRRNTIYF. This chain links TRBV15 with TRBJ1-3, with D possibly matching TRBD1 (5 bases). V lost 0 bases, J lost 5 bases, and 17 bases lay in between. Looked up from germline, CDR1 is LNHNV and CDR2 is YYDKDF (reference sequence). CDR3 length: 17 residues.

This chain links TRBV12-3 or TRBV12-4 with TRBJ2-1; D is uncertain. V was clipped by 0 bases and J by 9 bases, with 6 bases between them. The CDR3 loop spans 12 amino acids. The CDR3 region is CASSLATVEQFF. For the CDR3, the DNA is TGTGCCAGCAGTTTAGCTACTGTTGAGCAGTTCTTC.

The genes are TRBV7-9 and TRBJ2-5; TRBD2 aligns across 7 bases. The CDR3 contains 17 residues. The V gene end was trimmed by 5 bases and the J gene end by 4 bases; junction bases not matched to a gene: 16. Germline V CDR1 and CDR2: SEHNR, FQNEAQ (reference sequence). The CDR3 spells CASSTRPGEGHVETQYF. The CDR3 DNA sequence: TGTGCCAGCAGCACGCGCCCCGGGGAGGGCCATGTAGAGACCCAGTACTTC.

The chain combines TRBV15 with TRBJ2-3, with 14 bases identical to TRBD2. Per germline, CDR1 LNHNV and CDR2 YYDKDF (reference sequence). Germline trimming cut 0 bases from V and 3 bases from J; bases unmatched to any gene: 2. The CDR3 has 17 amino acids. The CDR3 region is CATSRDRTSGGTDTQYF. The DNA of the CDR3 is TGTGCCACCAGCAGAGATCGGACTAGCGGGGGGACAGATACGCAGTATTTT.

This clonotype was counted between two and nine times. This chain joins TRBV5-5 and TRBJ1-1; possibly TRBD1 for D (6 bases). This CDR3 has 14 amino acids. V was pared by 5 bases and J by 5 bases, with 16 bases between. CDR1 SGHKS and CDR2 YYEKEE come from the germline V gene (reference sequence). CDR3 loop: CASRPFQGRTEAFF. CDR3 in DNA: TGTGCCAGCAGGCCCTTTCAGGGGAGGACTGAAGCTTTCTTT.

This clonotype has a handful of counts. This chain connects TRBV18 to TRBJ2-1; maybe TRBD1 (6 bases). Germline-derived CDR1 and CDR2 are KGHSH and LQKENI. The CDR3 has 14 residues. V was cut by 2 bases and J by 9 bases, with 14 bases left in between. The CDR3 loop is CASSPMTGGGEQFF. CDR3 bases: TGTGCCAGCTCACCAATGACAGGAGGCGGTGAGCAGTTCTTC.

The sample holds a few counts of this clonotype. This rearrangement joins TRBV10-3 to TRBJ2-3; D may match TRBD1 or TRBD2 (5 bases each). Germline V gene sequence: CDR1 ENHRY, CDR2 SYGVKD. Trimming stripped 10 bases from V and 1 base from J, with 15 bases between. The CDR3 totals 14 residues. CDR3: CATTGLLGTDTQYF. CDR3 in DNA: TGTGCCACGACGGGGCTCCTAGGCACAGATACGCAGTATTTT.

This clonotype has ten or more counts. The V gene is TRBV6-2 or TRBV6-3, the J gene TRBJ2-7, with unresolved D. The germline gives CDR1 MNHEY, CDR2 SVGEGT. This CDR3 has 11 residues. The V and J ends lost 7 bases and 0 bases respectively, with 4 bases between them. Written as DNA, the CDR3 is TGTGCCAGCACTAGCTCCTACGAGCAGTACTTC. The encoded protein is CASTSSYEQYF.

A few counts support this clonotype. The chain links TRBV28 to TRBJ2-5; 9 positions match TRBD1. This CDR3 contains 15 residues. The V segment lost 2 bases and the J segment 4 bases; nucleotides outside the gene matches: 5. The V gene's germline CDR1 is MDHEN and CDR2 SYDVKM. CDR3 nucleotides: TGTGCCAGCAGTTTACCCACAGGGGGCTCAGAGACCCAGTACTTC. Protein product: CASSLPTGGSETQYF.

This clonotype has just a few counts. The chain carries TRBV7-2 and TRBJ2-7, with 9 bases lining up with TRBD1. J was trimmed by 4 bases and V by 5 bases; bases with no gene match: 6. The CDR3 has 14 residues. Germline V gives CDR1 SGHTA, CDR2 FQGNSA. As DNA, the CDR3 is TGTGCCAGCAGCATTGGACAGGGGAAGTACGAGCAGTACTTC. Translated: CASSIGQGKYEQYF. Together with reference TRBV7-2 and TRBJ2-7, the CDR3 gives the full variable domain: GAGVSQSPSNKVTEKGKDVELRCDPISGHTALYWYRQSLGQGLEFLIYFQGNSAPDKSGLPSDRFSAERTGGSVSTLTIQRTQQEDSAVYLCASSIGQGKYEQYFGPGTRLTVT.